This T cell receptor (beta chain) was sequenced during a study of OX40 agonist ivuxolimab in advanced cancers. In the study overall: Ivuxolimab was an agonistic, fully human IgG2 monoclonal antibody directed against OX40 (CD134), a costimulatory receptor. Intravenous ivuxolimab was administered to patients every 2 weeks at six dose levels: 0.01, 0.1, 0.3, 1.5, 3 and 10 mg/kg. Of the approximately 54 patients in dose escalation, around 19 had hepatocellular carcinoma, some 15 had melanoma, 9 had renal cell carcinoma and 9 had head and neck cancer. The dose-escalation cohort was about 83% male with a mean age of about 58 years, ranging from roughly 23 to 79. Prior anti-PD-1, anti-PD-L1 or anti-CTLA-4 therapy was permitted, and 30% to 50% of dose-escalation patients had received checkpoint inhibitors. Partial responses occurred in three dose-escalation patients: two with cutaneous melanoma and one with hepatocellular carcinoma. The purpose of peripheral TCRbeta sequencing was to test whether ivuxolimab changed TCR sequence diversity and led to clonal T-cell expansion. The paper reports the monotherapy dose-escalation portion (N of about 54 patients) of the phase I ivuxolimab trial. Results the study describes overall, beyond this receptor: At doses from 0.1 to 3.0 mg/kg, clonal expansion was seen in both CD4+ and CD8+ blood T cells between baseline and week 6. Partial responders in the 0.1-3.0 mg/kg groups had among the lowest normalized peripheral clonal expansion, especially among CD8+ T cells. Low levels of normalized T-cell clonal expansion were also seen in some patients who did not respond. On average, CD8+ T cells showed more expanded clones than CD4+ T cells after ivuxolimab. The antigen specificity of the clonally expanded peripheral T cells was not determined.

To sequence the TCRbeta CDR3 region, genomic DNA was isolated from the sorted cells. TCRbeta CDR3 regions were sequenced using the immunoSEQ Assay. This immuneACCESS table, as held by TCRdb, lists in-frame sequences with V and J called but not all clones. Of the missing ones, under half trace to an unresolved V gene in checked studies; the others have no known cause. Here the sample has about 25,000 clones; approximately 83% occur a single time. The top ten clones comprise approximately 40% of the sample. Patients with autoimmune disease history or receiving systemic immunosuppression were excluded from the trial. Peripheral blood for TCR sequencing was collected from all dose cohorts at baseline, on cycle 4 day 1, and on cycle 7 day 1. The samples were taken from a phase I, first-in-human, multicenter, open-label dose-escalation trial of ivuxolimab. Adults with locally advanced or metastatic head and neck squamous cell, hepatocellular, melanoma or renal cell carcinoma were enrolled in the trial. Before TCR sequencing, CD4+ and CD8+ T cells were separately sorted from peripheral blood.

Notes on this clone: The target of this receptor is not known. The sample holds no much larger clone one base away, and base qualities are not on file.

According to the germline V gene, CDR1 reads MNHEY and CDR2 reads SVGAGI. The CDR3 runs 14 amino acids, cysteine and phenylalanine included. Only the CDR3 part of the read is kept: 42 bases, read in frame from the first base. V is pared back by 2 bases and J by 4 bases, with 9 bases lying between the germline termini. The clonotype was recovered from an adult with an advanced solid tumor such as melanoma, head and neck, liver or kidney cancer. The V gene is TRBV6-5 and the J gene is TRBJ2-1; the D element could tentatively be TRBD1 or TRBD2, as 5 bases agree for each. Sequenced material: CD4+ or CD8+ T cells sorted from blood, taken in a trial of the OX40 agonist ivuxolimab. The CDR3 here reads CASSYGDEYNEQFF. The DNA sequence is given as TGTGCCAGCAGTTACGGGGACGAGTACAATGAGCAGTTCTTC.